A selection of T cell receptor beta chains follows, all from one sample in a study of Ad26.COV2.S vaccination and SARS-CoV-2 variants. The assay was immunoSEQ multiplex PCR, and TCRdb's table has in-frame clones only and misses some. The sample yields over 90,000 clones, about 78% seen once. Sample: peripheral blood, taken after recovery from COVID-19. The receptors here all came from a human donor who had recovered from COVID-19. Each CDR3 is given with its conserved first and last residue. Each record gives: D gene, V gene, clone size, J gene, CDR3 protein, CDR3 DNA. A D gene is named only where the DNA matches it firmly. The size of a clone is reported for some rows only, either as once, few or many, or as a class for expanded clones.

NA,TRBV28,NA,TRBJ2-4,CASSPRGKGTPYF,TGTGCCAGCAGCCCTAGGGGGAAGGGGACCCCGTACTTC
TRBD2,TRBV5-1,NA,TRBJ2-3,CASSPRTSGGTDTQYF,TGCGCCAGCAGCCCCAGGACTAGCGGGGGCACAGATACGCAGTATTTT
NA,TRBV28,NA,TRBJ2-7,CASSSTGTYEQYF,TGTGCCAGCAGTTCCACAGGGACCTACGAGCAGTACTTC
NA,TRBV6-5,NA,TRBJ2-1,CASSPVGDLYNEQFF,TGTGCCAGCAGCCCCGTGGGGGACCTATACAATGAGCAGTTCTTC
TRBD1,TRBV28,NA,TRBJ2-7,CASSSSGTGPSYEQYF,TGTGCCAGCAGTTCATCCGGGACAGGGCCCTCCTACGAGCAGTACTTC
TRBD2,TRBV27,NA,TRBJ2-7,CASSKRGNNYEQYF,TGTGCCAGCAGTAAGCGGGGGAATAACTACGAGCAGTACTTC
NA,TRBV5-1,NA,TRBJ2-1,CASSLGHLGHNEQFF,TGCGCCAGCAGCTTGGGCCATCTTGGGCACAATGAGCAGTTCTTC
NA,TRBV7-9,few,TRBJ1-2,CASSQVRGYTF,TGTGCCAGCTCCCAGGTTCGCGGCTACACCTTC
NA,TRBV5-4,NA,TRBJ1-1,CASSPNPGQLFTEAFF,TGTGCCAGCAGCCCGAACCCAGGACAGCTTTTCACTGAAGCTTTCTTT
TRBD1,TRBV15,once,TRBJ2-1,CATSIFGQGAREQFF,TGTGCCACCAGCATCTTCGGACAGGGGGCGCGTGAGCAGTTCTTC
TRBD2,TRBV11-2,NA,TRBJ2-3,CASSLVGLADKAQYF,TGTGCCAGCAGCTTAGTAGGGCTAGCGGATAAGGCGCAGTATTTT
TRBD2,TRBV4-2,few,TRBJ2-1,CASSQDAGGLSNEQFF,TGTGCCAGCAGCCAAGATGCGGGGGGCCTTTCCAATGAGCAGTTCTTC
TRBD1,TRBV30,NA,TRBJ1-6,CAWATGKHSPLHF,TGTGCCTGGGCGACAGGGAAGCATTCACCCCTCCACTTT
NA,TRBV20-1,NA,TRBJ1-4,CSANFGEKLFF,TGCAGTGCGAATTTTGGGGAAAAACTGTTTTTT
NA,TRBV20-1,NA,TRBJ1-1,CSASKGGANAEAFF,TGCAGTGCTAGTAAGGGGGGGGCTAACGCTGAAGCTTTCTTT
NA,TRBV3-1/TRBV3-2,NA,TRBJ2-5,CASSQVNGFVETQYF,TGTGCCAGCAGCCAAGTGAATGGGTTTGTAGAGACCCAGTACTTC
NA,TRBV6-5,NA,TRBJ2-2,CASRLGGGTGELFF,TGTGCCAGCAGATTGGGTGGCGGGACCGGGGAGCTGTTTTTT
NA,TRBV10-3,NA,TRBJ2-3,CAISEPTVGEDTQYF,TGTGCCATCAGTGAGCCCACGGTCGGGGAAGATACGCAGTATTTT
NA,TRBV3-1/TRBV3-2,once,TRBJ1-4,CASSQRRNNEKLFF,TGTGCCAGCAGCCAACGGCGGAACAATGAAAAACTGTTTTTT
NA,TRBV4-1,once,TRBJ1-1,CASSQEMGYTEAFF,TGCGCCAGCAGCCAAGAGATGGGGTACACTGAAGCTTTCTTT
TRBD1,TRBV7-9,NA,TRBJ1-2,CASGTGEIPNYGYTF,TGTGCCAGTGGGACAGGGGAGATCCCCAACTATGGCTACACCTTC
NA,TRBV15,NA,TRBJ1-4,CATSWRVGEKLFF,TGTGCCACCTCATGGAGGGTTGGAGAAAAACTGTTTTTT
TRBD2,TRBV30,NA,TRBJ2-1,CAWRPGLVNSYNEQFF,TGTGCCTGGAGACCGGGACTAGTGAATTCCTACAATGAGCAGTTCTTC
NA,TRBV5-4,once,TRBJ2-5,CASRLWGRETQYF,TGTGCCAGCAGGTTATGGGGGCGTGAGACCCAGTACTTC
NA,TRBV3-1/TRBV3-2,once,TRBJ1-2,CASSTGTIGGDGYTF,TGTGCCAGCAGCACGGGAACGATTGGTGGGGACGGCTACACCTTC
TRBD2,TRBV2,NA,TRBJ2-1,CASRERGGLHEQFF,TGTGCCAGCAGGGAGCGGGGGGGCTTACATGAGCAGTTCTTC
NA,TRBV6-5,NA,TRBJ2-3,CASSYPVTDTQYF,TGTGCCAGCAGTTACCCAGTCACAGATACGCAGTATTTT
TRBD1,TRBV27,NA,TRBJ2-2,CASSGGLDTGELFF,TGTGCCAGCTCAGGGGGTTTGGACACCGGGGAGCTGTTTTTT
NA,TRBV12-3/TRBV12-4,NA,TRBJ2-7,CASSLNPRDEQYF,TGTGCCAGCAGTTTAAATCCCAGGGACGAGCAGTACTTC
NA,TRBV28,few,TRBJ1-6,CASRKDPGHQPGSPLHF,TGTGCCAGCCGAAAGGACCCGGGACATCAGCCGGGATCACCCCTCCACTTT
TRBD1,TRBV3-1/TRBV3-2,few,TRBJ2-7,CASSRRGQSVYEQYF,TGTGCCAGCAGCCGACGGGGACAGTCGGTCTACGAGCAGTACTTC
TRBD2,TRBV19,NA,TRBJ2-1,CASSIERGGGGRNEQFF,TGTGCCAGTAGTATTGAGCGGGGGGGCGGAGGGCGCAATGAGCAGTTCTTC
NA,TRBV12-5,NA,TRBJ1-1,CASGLGQVSTHTEAFF,TGTGCTAGTGGTTTGGGACAGGTATCCACCCATACTGAAGCTTTCTTT
TRBD1,TRBV30,NA,TRBJ2-6,CAWSVRGRGPGANVLTF,TGTGCCTGGAGTGTACGAGGCAGGGGGCCTGGGGCCAACGTCCTGACTTTC
TRBD1,TRBV10-3,NA,TRBJ1-2,CAISGTGDGYTF,TGTGCCATCAGTGGGACAGGGGATGGCTACACCTTC
NA,TRBV30,NA,TRBJ1-2,CAWRSMGDDYTF,TGTGCCTGGAGAAGTATGGGGGATGACTACACCTTC
TRBD1,TRBV11-2,NA,TRBJ1-6,CASSIDRGPFYNSPLHF,TGTGCCAGCAGCATTGACAGGGGGCCCTTCTATAATTCACCCCTCCACTTT
TRBD1,TRBV7-9,NA,TRBJ1-1,CASSSMTGDHTEAFF,TGTGCCAGCAGCTCGATGACAGGGGATCACACTGAAGCTTTCTTT
TRBD1,TRBV6-2/TRBV6-3,NA,TRBJ2-3,CASSYDRTGTGEPDTQYF,TGTGCCAGCAGTTACGACCGGACCGGGACAGGGGAGCCAGATACGCAGTATTTT
TRBD1,TRBV11-2,NA,TRBJ2-5,CASSLVTGQETQYF,TGTGCCAGCAGCTTAGTGACAGGGCAAGAGACCCAGTACTTC
NA,TRBV29-1,once,TRBJ1-2,CSVETGQGYTF,TGCAGCGTTGAAACCGGGCAGGGCTACACCTTC
NA,TRBV30,few,TRBJ1-1,CAWSRRGKVWGTEAFF,TGTGCCTGGAGTCGAAGGGGGAAGGTTTGGGGCACTGAAGCTTTCTTT
TRBD1,TRBV2,NA,TRBJ2-5,CASRSGTVRETQYF,TGTGCCAGCAGATCCGGGACAGTAAGGGAGACCCAGTACTTC
NA,TRBV28,NA,TRBJ1-1,CASTIPQSDTEAFF,TGTGCCAGCACCATTCCTCAAAGCGACACTGAAGCTTTCTTT
NA,TRBV2,once,TRBJ1-4,CASRETTTNEKLFF,TGTGCCAGCCGGGAGACAACAACTAATGAAAAACTGTTTTTT
TRBD1,TRBV28,NA,TRBJ2-7,CASSSTDRVRQYF,TGTGCCAGCAGTTCAACTGACAGGGTCCGGCAGTACTTC
TRBD2,TRBV10-2,NA,TRBJ2-7,CASSGTSGGPRYEQYF,TGCGCCAGCAGCGGGACTAGCGGGGGGCCGAGATACGAGCAGTACTTC
TRBD2,TRBV14,NA,TRBJ2-1,CASSPYRTSGGNNEQFF,TGTGCCAGCAGCCCGTACCGGACTAGCGGGGGCAACAATGAGCAGTTCTTC
NA,TRBV6-5,NA,TRBJ1-2,CASSYGSGAGYTF,TGTGCCAGCAGTTACGGGAGCGGGGCTGGCTACACCTTC
NA,TRBV2,NA,TRBJ1-4,CASKYNFPSEKLFF,TGTGCCAGCAAATATAACTTCCCTTCGGAAAAACTGTTTTTT
NA,TRBV5-1,NA,TRBJ2-4,CASSLGRYRDPKNIQYF,TGCGCCAGCAGCTTGGGACGTTACAGGGACCCCAAAAACATTCAGTACTTC
NA,TRBV6-2/TRBV6-3,NA,TRBJ2-2,CASSPQQSGELFF,TGTGCCAGCAGTCCGCAGCAAAGCGGGGAGCTGTTTTTT
TRBD1,TRBV6-2/TRBV6-3,NA,TRBJ2-1,CASSYTRTGNYNEQFF,TGTGCCAGCAGTTACACCCGGACAGGGAACTACAATGAGCAGTTCTTC